This T cell receptor (beta chain) was profiled in a study of blood T cell repertoires in COVID-19. Looking at the study overall: T cells, B-cell-depleted T cells, or PBMCs supplied cDNA or gDNA.

TCRdb's copy holds only in-frame clones and misses some; the assay was immunoSEQ multiplex PCR. Among 170,000 or so clones listed, 88% were seen once. The CDR3 contains 13 residues. CDR1 is KGHDR, CDR2 SFDVKD, per germline. The V gene lost 4 bases and the J gene lost 4 bases, with 9 bases spanning the gap. Everyone who took part was roughly 18 to 89 years old, and they came from about two dozen US areas. Two consecutive negative NP/OP PCR tests, clearance, or resolved symptoms defined Cohort 3 recovery. Sequences were obtained from PBMCs or T cells enriched from blood (not recorded which). This TCR was recovered from a woman aged 50 to 60 who had recovered from COVID-19. The chain is built from TRBV24-1 and TRBJ1-2, with D unclear. CDR3 in DNA: TGTGCCACCAGTGACCAGGCTTTCTATGGCTACACCTTC. Its translation is CATSDQAFYGYTF.